This TCR beta chain was sequenced in a study of CD8 T cells in Susac syndrome. Negative isolation yielded CD4+ and CD8+ T cells, and FACS enriched TEMRA cells. After removal of 6 bases from V and 7 bases from J, the junction contained 9 bases not matched to a gene. The CDR3 spans 14 residues. An input of about 0.45 to 1 ug of RNA was subjected to reverse transcription using random hexamers. TCR beta CDR3 was amplified by immunoSEQ covering 54 Vbeta and 13 Jbeta. Using its own MiXCR run on the immunoSEQ multiplex PCR reads, TCRdb lists one record per CDR3 protein. Here the sample spans 70,000 to 100,000 distinct CDR3 sequences, about 93% being singletons.

This sequence originates from a human donor in good health. The sample comprised CD8+ T cells from PBMCs. The chain links TRBV12-3 or TRBV12-4 to TRBJ2-7; TRBD1 matches at 10 bases. The CDR3 DNA reads TGTGCCAGCAGCCGGGACAGGGGCCCCTTTGAGCAGTACTTC. Amino acids: CASSRDRGPFEQYF.